These T cell receptor beta chains were read from a single sample in a study of CD8+CD57+ T cells in acquired aplastic anemia. TCRdb used MiXCR to reprocess the reads, holding one entry per CDR3 protein. The sample holds around 250,000 distinct CDR3 sequences, 55% to 60% seen once. Sequencing was performed on sorted CD4+, CD8+, or CD8+CD57+ T cells (not recorded which) from PBMCs. The receptors originated from a human donor with severe aplastic anemia or a healthy control (not recorded which). CDR3s include the opening cysteine and the closing phenylalanine or tryptophan. D genes are given only for firm matches. Clone size is stated in some rows and not others, as once, few, many or a class when expanded.

v_call: TRBV10-3
d_call: TRBD1
j_call: TRBJ1-1
clone_size: .
cdr3_nt: TGTGCCATCAGAAGAGCCCGGGACAGAAACACTGAAGCTTTCTTT
cdr3_aa: CAIRRARDRNTEAFF

v_call: TRBV19
d_call: .
j_call: TRBJ1-1
clone_size: .
cdr3_nt: TGTGCCAGTATGGGGAAAGTGAACACTGAAGCTTTCTTT
cdr3_aa: CASMGKVNTEAFF

v_call: TRBV7-3
d_call: .
j_call: TRBJ2-5
clone_size: few
cdr3_nt: TGTGCCAGCAGCTTAACCCCCACAGGGTTCCAGTACTTC
cdr3_aa: CASSLTPTGFQYF

v_call: TRBV29-1
d_call: TRBD1
j_call: TRBJ2-5
clone_size: .
cdr3_nt: TGCAGCGGTGTACAGGGGGCGCGAAGAGGAGAGACCCAGTACTTC
cdr3_aa: CSGVQGARRGETQYF

v_call: TRBV5-6
d_call: .
j_call: TRBJ2-7
clone_size: .
cdr3_nt: TGTGCCAGCAGCGTCAAAGCGGAGCCTTCCTACGAGCAGTACTTC
cdr3_aa: CASSVKAEPSYEQYF

v_call: TRBV5-1
d_call: .
j_call: TRBJ1-1
clone_size: .
cdr3_nt: TGCGCCAGCAGGGGGGGCACTGAAGCTTTCTTT
cdr3_aa: CASRGGTEAFF

v_call: TRBV7-8
d_call: .
j_call: TRBJ1-5
clone_size: once
cdr3_nt: TGTGCCAGCAGCTTAGGGGGGGGGTCGATCAATCAGCCCCAGCATTTT
cdr3_aa: CASSLGGGSINQPQHF

v_call: TRBV7-9
d_call: .
j_call: TRBJ1-1
clone_size: .
cdr3_nt: TGTGCCAGCAGTTACTTGAACACTGAAGCTTTCTTT
cdr3_aa: CASSYLNTEAFF

v_call: TRBV12-3/TRBV12-4
d_call: .
j_call: TRBJ2-3
clone_size: many
cdr3_nt: TGTGCCAGCAGCCCTAGTGCGGGGATGGAGCAGTATTTT
cdr3_aa: CASSPSAGMEQYF

v_call: TRBV20-1
d_call: .
j_call: TRBJ1-1
clone_size: few
cdr3_nt: TGCAGTGCTAGATCTGGGGACTACACTGAAGCTTTCTTT
cdr3_aa: CSARSGDYTEAFF

v_call: TRBV19
d_call: TRBD1
j_call: TRBJ2-7
clone_size: .
cdr3_nt: TGTGCCAGTAGTGCCTGGACAGGGAACTACGAGCAGTACTTC
cdr3_aa: CASSAWTGNYEQYF

v_call: TRBV5-1
d_call: .
j_call: TRBJ1-1
clone_size: once
cdr3_nt: TGCGCCAGCAGCTTGGCGGGGGAGGGACGAACTGAAGCTTTCTTT
cdr3_aa: CASSLAGEGRTEAFF

v_call: TRBV7-9
d_call: .
j_call: TRBJ1-2
clone_size: many
cdr3_nt: TGTGCCAGCAGCCGAGATCAGGAGGACAGAATCCATGGCTACACCTTC
cdr3_aa: CASSRDQEDRIHGYTF

v_call: TRBV7-7
d_call: TRBD1
j_call: TRBJ1-2
clone_size: .
cdr3_nt: TGTGCCAGCATCTATTGGGACAGGCCTTACTATGGCTACACCTTC
cdr3_aa: CASIYWDRPYYGYTF

v_call: TRBV20-1
d_call: .
j_call: TRBJ2-7
clone_size: few
cdr3_nt: TGCGCCGTACCAGGCGAGAGCTCCTACGAGCAGTACTTC
cdr3_aa: CAVPGESSYEQYF

v_call: TRBV5-1
d_call: .
j_call: TRBJ1-2
clone_size: many
cdr3_nt: TGCGCCAGCACCCCCACAGGAGCCCTTTATGGCTACACCTTC
cdr3_aa: CASTPTGALYGYTF

v_call: TRBV28
d_call: .
j_call: TRBJ1-6
clone_size: many
cdr3_nt: TGTGCCAGCAGGGACGGGGCACCGTCCTCTTCACCCCTCCACTTT
cdr3_aa: CASRDGAPSSSPLHF

v_call: TRBV9
d_call: .
j_call: TRBJ2-5
clone_size: .
cdr3_nt: TGTGCCAGCAGCGCTACAGGGTTGGAGACCCAGTACTTC
cdr3_aa: CASSATGLETQYF

v_call: TRBV10-3
d_call: TRBD1
j_call: TRBJ2-7
clone_size: .
cdr3_nt: TGTGCCATCAGGGAGGGACAGGGGGTTTTCGAGCAGTACTTC
cdr3_aa: CAIREGQGVFEQYF

v_call: TRBV20-1
d_call: TRBD1
j_call: TRBJ2-1
clone_size: .
cdr3_nt: TGCAGTGCTTACGATCGGGACAGGGGGCTTGCTGAGCAGTTCTTC
cdr3_aa: CSAYDRDRGLAEQFF

v_call: TRBV24-1
d_call: .
j_call: TRBJ2-7
clone_size: .
cdr3_nt: TGTGCCACCAGCCGGGGAACCTACGAGCAGTACTTC
cdr3_aa: CATSRGTYEQYF

v_call: TRBV2
d_call: TRBD1
j_call: TRBJ2-1
clone_size: .
cdr3_nt: TGTGCCGGGGGACAGGGACCCTACAATGAGCAGTTCTTC
cdr3_aa: CAGGQGPYNEQFF

v_call: TRBV12-5
d_call: TRBD1
j_call: TRBJ2-3
clone_size: many
cdr3_nt: TGTGCTAGTGGTTTGGTACGGGGACAGGGGATAGATACGCAGTATTTT
cdr3_aa: CASGLVRGQGIDTQYF

v_call: TRBV2
d_call: .
j_call: TRBJ1-5
clone_size: many
cdr3_nt: TGTGCCAGCAGGGGGCAGGGCGAACAGCCCCAGCATTTT
cdr3_aa: CASRGQGEQPQHF

v_call: TRBV5-1
d_call: TRBD1
j_call: TRBJ2-5
clone_size: .
cdr3_nt: TGCGCCAGCAGCCTAAAAGGGGGCCGAGAGACCCAGTACTTC
cdr3_aa: CASSLKGGRETQYF

v_call: TRBV10-3
d_call: TRBD1
j_call: TRBJ2-7
clone_size: .
cdr3_nt: TGTGCCATCAATACCGGGACAGGGGGCAACGAGCAGTACTTC
cdr3_aa: CAINTGTGGNEQYF

v_call: TRBV18
d_call: .
j_call: TRBJ1-1
clone_size: .
cdr3_nt: TGTGCCAGCTCACCACCGGCGATACGGATAAGGAACACTGAAGCTTTCTTT
cdr3_aa: CASSPPAIRIRNTEAFF

v_call: TRBV2
d_call: .
j_call: TRBJ2-5
clone_size: many
cdr3_nt: TGTGCCAGCAGTACCCAAGAGACCCAGTACTTC
cdr3_aa: CASSTQETQYF

v_call: TRBV5-1
d_call: .
j_call: TRBJ2-7
clone_size: .
cdr3_nt: TGCGCCAGCAGCTCGGGCGTCCGCTACGAGCAGTGCTTC
cdr3_aa: CASSSGVRYEQCF

v_call: TRBV20-1
d_call: .
j_call: TRBJ2-7
clone_size: many
cdr3_nt: TGCAGTGCAACATACAGGGTTGTGAACGAGCAGTACTTC
cdr3_aa: CSATYRVVNEQYF

v_call: TRBV19
d_call: .
j_call: TRBJ1-5
clone_size: many
cdr3_nt: TGTGCCAGTAGACTGGACCGGGACGCAAATCAGCCCCAGCATTTT
cdr3_aa: CASRLDRDANQPQHF

v_call: TRBV5-1
d_call: .
j_call: TRBJ2-1
clone_size: .
cdr3_nt: TGCGCCAGCAGCCCCGACAGGGCGGGAGGAAATGAGCAGTTCTTC
cdr3_aa: CASSPDRAGGNEQFF

v_call: TRBV2
d_call: .
j_call: TRBJ2-2
clone_size: .
cdr3_nt: TGTGCCAGCATCGGCAGGGAGCTGTTTTTT
cdr3_aa: CASIGRELFF

v_call: TRBV29-1
d_call: .
j_call: TRBJ1-2
clone_size: .
cdr3_nt: TGCAGCGTTGAAGTGGGGGATACCTATGGCTACACCTTC
cdr3_aa: CSVEVGDTYGYTF

v_call: TRBV24-1
d_call: TRBD1
j_call: TRBJ2-1
clone_size: .
cdr3_nt: TGTGCCACCAGTGAACCCGACAGGGCAGATGAGCAGTTCTTC
cdr3_aa: CATSEPDRADEQFF

v_call: TRBV20-1
d_call: TRBD1
j_call: TRBJ2-5
clone_size: many
cdr3_nt: TGCAGTGCCCGGGACAGTAGGCAAGAGACCCAGTACTTC
cdr3_aa: CSARDSRQETQYF

v_call: TRBV14
d_call: .
j_call: TRBJ1-4
clone_size: many
cdr3_nt: TGTGCCAGCAGCCAGGGGCAGGCGGAGGGTGAAAAACTGTTTTTT
cdr3_aa: CASSQGQAEGEKLFF

v_call: TRBV20-1
d_call: .
j_call: TRBJ2-1
clone_size: .
cdr3_nt: TGCAGTGCTAGAAAGCCACGGGGGGCCTACGGGTCCTACAATGAGCAGTTCTTC
cdr3_aa: CSARKPRGAYGSYNEQFF

v_call: TRBV11-2
d_call: .
j_call: TRBJ1-1
clone_size: .
cdr3_nt: TGTGCCAGCAGCCTTCCGGGACAAGGGCGGGGGGAGGCTGAAGCTTTCTTT
cdr3_aa: CASSLPGQGRGEAEAFF

v_call: TRBV24-1
d_call: .
j_call: TRBJ2-2
clone_size: .
cdr3_nt: TGTGCCACCAGTGATTTGGGACAATCCGGGGAGCTGTTTTTT
cdr3_aa: CATSDLGQSGELFF

v_call: TRBV7-9
d_call: TRBD2
j_call: TRBJ2-5
clone_size: .
cdr3_nt: TGTGCCAGCAGCTTAGGCCGGGAGGTCCAAGAGACCCAGTACTTC
cdr3_aa: CASSLGREVQETQYF

v_call: TRBV3-1
d_call: .
j_call: TRBJ1-1
clone_size: many
cdr3_nt: TGTGCCAGCAGCCAAGGGGGACAGAACACTGAAGCTTTCTTT
cdr3_aa: CASSQGGQNTEAFF

v_call: TRBV7-3
d_call: TRBD2
j_call: TRBJ2-1
clone_size: .
cdr3_nt: TGTGCCAGCAGCTTCCTAGCGGGGGCAAAATACAATGAGCAGTTCTTC
cdr3_aa: CASSFLAGAKYNEQFF

v_call: TRBV6-5
d_call: TRBD1
j_call: TRBJ2-7
clone_size: .
cdr3_nt: TGTGCCAGCAGACCTCCGGGACAGGGAGAACCGTGGCAGTACTTC
cdr3_aa: CASRPPGQGEPWQYF

v_call: TRBV15
d_call: TRBD2
j_call: TRBJ2-7
clone_size: .
cdr3_nt: TGTGCCACCAGCAGACTGACTAGCGGGAGAACGGGCGAGCAGTACTTC
cdr3_aa: CATSRLTSGRTGEQYF

v_call: TRBV19
d_call: .
j_call: TRBJ2-7
clone_size: many
cdr3_nt: TGTGCCAGTAGTTCCCACGACAGCTACGAGCAGTACTTC
cdr3_aa: CASSSHDSYEQYF

v_call: TRBV20-1
d_call: .
j_call: TRBJ2-3
clone_size: many
cdr3_nt: TGCAGTGCTAGAGCCGGGGGCACAGATACGCAGTATTTT
cdr3_aa: CSARAGGTDTQYF

v_call: TRBV19
d_call: TRBD1
j_call: TRBJ2-5
clone_size: .
cdr3_nt: TGTGCCAGTAGACCGGACAGGGCTGAGACCCAGTACTTC
cdr3_aa: CASRPDRAETQYF

v_call: TRBV20-1
d_call: .
j_call: TRBJ2-3
clone_size: .
cdr3_nt: TGCAGTGCTAAGTTGCGGGGAGTCCCCACAGATACGCAGTATTTT
cdr3_aa: CSAKLRGVPTDTQYF